This T cell receptor beta chain was identified during a study of T-cell reconstitution after alpha-beta-depleted transplantation in children. Germline CDR1 reads SGHDT; CDR2 reads YYEEEE. The germline V and J ends were trimmed by 0 bases and 4 bases, with 10 bases remaining between them. This CDR3 has 14 residues. This clonotype was counted ten times or more. Preparation of the TCRbeta library involved a method that used unique molecular identifiers. TCRdb passed the PCR reads through MiXCR, listing each CDR3 protein once. The table has approximately 500,000 distinct CDR3 sequences, about 10% seen once.

The sequence was obtained from a child aged 2-15 years with inherited bone marrow failure, due to receive a stem cell transplant. The input for sequencing was PBMCs, taken before TCRalphabeta/CD19-depleted stem cell transplant. The gene calls are TRBV5-6 and TRBJ1-2; D uncertain. The CDR3 loop reads CASSLVGVSYGYTF. CDR3 bases: TGTGCCAGCAGCTTGGTGGGTGTCAGCTATGGCTACACCTTC.